Sequencing of this T cell receptor (beta chain) was carried out in a study of blood T cells in healthy people across ages (dated by TCRdb to between 2015 and 2016). For the wider study: In model experiments, template switching captured about one uniquely barcoded TCR beta cDNA molecule for every two T cells. To track age-related changes in TCR beta repertoire diversity, the study relied on deep sequencing normalized with unique cDNA molecular identifiers. Four age groups were formed from the donors: young (average about 15 years), middle-aged (roughly 38), aged (approximately 60) and long-lived (more than 75). Donors of different ages were randomly distributed across sequencing lanes to avoid experimental bias. Two additional independent replicas of 1 million unique cDNA reads from the same blood draw were analyzed for two donors (one aged 18 to 30 and one aged 80 or older). Study-wide findings and limitations: Observed TCR beta diversity correlated strongly with the percentage of naive T cells measured by flow cytometry. Because donor CMV infection status was unknown, age-related changes in expanded clonotypes were potentially confounded. Observed TCR beta diversity per million T cells fell roughly linearly with age, and a significant reduction was already apparent by age roughly 40. Compared with the aged group, the long-lived group had more naive CD4+ T cells, fewer expanded clones and increased TCR diversity, a pattern suggesting age selection. Estimates of total diversity from one million sequenced T cells were regarded as lower bounds and underestimates. Since profiling was done on bulk unsorted PBMCs, naive and antigen-experienced compartments could not be conclusively compared.

Donors were 39 systemically healthy Caucasian individuals from Russia aged about 6 to 100 years. Roughly 11 milliliters of peripheral blood were drawn from each donor into EDTA-treated Vacutainer tubes. Ficoll-Paque density-gradient centrifugation was used to isolate PBMCs, with at least 6 million obtained per sample. Total RNA was extracted from PBMCs with Trizol reagent, with at least 6 micrograms obtained per sample. For every donor, an aliquot of PBMCs went through flow cytometry to measure the percentages of naive CD45RAhigh/CD27high T cells. The method was 5' RACE. The instrument given in TCRdb is Illumina HiSeq 2500. A second roughly 6 to 12 cycle PCR used a sample-barcoded 5' primer and a J-beta primer mix. A template-switch 5' adaptor carrying 12 random nucleotides introduced a unique molecular identifier onto each TCR beta cDNA molecule. At least 3 million CDR3-containing paired-end reads were obtained from each sample. All of the RNA was converted into first-strand cDNA using the Mint cDNA synthesis kit, with a TRBC-specific oligonucleotide serving as the primer. After uracil-DNA glycosylase treatment, a first 18-cycle PCR used universal primers M1SS and BC2_uni_R on all cDNA. The study's processing was this. Each sample was normalized by randomly selecting 1 million high-quality reads, each carrying a distinct molecular identifier. Reads sharing molecular identifiers were discarded rather than binned into consensus sequences. MiTCR, with a Q25 quality threshold and the strictest error-elimination algorithm, was used for CDR3 identification, clonotype clustering and error correction. A nonparametric unseen species model with Euler transformation was used to estimate a lower bound on total TCR beta diversity. TCRdb handled the public reads itself, with Q25 trimming in fastp and clone calling in MiXCR, and kept productive beta chains. Rows with a matching CDR3 protein are joined into one entry that keeps the most common DNA and genes. These V and J calls are TCRdb output, not the study's own analysis. The sample contains some 1.6 million distinct CDR3 sequences, about 31% of them found a single time. The leading ten clones occupy about 11% of the sample.

As to this clonotype: The clone's antigen remains unknown. Per-base qualities were not stored, and no clone one base away is much larger.

V loses 2 bases of germline sequence and J loses 4 bases, and the interval between the two ends is 13 bases. Based on the germline V gene, the CDR1 and CDR2 sequences are LGHNT and FRNRAP. Inclusive of the bounding cysteine and phenylalanine, the CDR3 is 15 residues long. CDR3 DNA is the only sequence kept; it has 45 bases, read in frame from the first base. The chain links TRBV12-5 with TRBJ2-3; the D region possibly corresponds to TRBD2 (6 bases align). The sample comprised blood. The TCR was taken from a woman in her twenties or thirties in good health. The nucleotides read TGTGCTAGTGGTTTGAATCGGGGGAGTTCAGATACGCAGTATTTT. This gives the protein CASGLNRGSSDTQYF. Reference TRBV12-5 and TRBJ2-3 proteins supply the regions before and after the CDR3; the full variable domain is: DARVTQTPRHKVTEMGQEVTMRCQPILGHNTVFWYRQTMMQGLELLAYFRNRAPLDDSGMPKDRFSAEMPDATLATLKIQPSEPRDSAVYFCASGLNRGSSDTQYFGPGTRLTVL.